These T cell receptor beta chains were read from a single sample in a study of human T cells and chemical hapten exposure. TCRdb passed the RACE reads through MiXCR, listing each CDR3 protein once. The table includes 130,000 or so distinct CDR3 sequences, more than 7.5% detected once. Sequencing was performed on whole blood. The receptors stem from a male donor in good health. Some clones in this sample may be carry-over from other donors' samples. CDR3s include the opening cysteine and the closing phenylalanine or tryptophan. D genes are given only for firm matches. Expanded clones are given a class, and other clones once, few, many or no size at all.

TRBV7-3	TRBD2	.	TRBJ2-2	TGTGCCAGCAGCTTAGGACTAGCGGGGGATGGGGAGCTGTTTTTT	CASSLGLAGDGELFF
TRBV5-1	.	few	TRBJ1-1	TGCGCCAGCAGCTTGGTGGGGAGTACTGAAGCTTTCTTT	CASSLVGSTEAFF
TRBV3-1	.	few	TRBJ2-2	TGTGCCAGCAGCCAAGAGGGACACAACACCGGGGAGCTGTTTTTT	CASSQEGHNTGELFF
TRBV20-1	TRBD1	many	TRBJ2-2	TGCAGTGCTAGTGAGGGGGCGGGCACCGGGGAGCTGTTTTTT	CSASEGAGTGELFF
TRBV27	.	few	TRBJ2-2	TGTGCCAGCAGTTTCCGGGGCCTTACGAACACCGGGGAGCTGTTTTTT	CASSFRGLTNTGELFF
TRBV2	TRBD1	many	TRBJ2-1	TGTGCCAGCAGTCTAGGTCCGGGACAGGGGGATGAGCAGTTCTTC	CASSLGPGQGDEQFF
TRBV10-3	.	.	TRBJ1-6	TGTGCCATCAGTGAGTCCCGACAAGCCAATTCACCCCTCCACTTT	CAISESRQANSPLHF
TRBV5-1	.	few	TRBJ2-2	TGCGCCAGCAGCTTGGCATACAAGAACACCGGGGAGCTGTTTTTT	CASSLAYKNTGELFF
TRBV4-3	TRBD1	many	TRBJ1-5	TGCGCCAGCAGCCAAGATACAGGGGGCATGGGAAATCAGCCCCAGCATTTT	CASSQDTGGMGNQPQHF
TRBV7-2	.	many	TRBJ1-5	TGTGCCAGCAGCTTAGGTTTGCAGGGAACACAGCCCCAGCATTTT	CASSLGLQGTQPQHF
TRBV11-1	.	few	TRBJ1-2	TGTGCCAGCAGCCCCAAGATACGACAGCTGGATGGTGGCGGAACCTTC	CASSPKIRQLDGGGTF
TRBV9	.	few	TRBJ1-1	TGTGCCAGCAGCGTAGGGGGGATGGAGGCCCGGAACACTGAAGCTTTCTTT	CASSVGGMEARNTEAFF
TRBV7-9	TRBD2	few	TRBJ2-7	TGTGCCAGCCGTCCTACTAGCGGGAGTTACGAGCAGTACTTC	CASRPTSGSYEQYF
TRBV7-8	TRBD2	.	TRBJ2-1	TGTGCCAGCAGCTCCGTCGGACTAGCTACTTACAATGAGCAGTTCTTC	CASSSVGLATYNEQFF
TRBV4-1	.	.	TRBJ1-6	TGCGCCAGCAGCCACCACAAGGGCGCAAATTCACCCCTCCACTTT	CASSHHKGANSPLHF
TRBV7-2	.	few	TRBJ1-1	TGTGCCAGCAGCTTCCCATTAGGGGGGAGGGCGAACACTGAAGCTTTCTTT	CASSFPLGGRANTEAFF
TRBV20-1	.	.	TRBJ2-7	TGCAGTGCTAGAGTAAGGGGCGGCTCCTACGAGCAGTACTTC	CSARVRGGSYEQYF
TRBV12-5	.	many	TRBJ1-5	TGTGCTAGTGGTTTGGTGATCGGGGGAACCAATCAGCCCCAGCATTTT	CASGLVIGGTNQPQHF
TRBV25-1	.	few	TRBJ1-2	TGTGCCAGCAGTTCAGGGACTGAGGGCTACACCTTC	CASSSGTEGYTF
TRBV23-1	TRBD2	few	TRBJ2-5	TGCGCCAGCAGTCAATCCGGAGGGGAGGGAGAGACCCAGTACTTC	CASSQSGGEGETQYF
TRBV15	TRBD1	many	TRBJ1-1	TGTGCCACCAGCAGAGAGACAGGGGGGAAGACTGAAGCTTTCTTT	CATSRETGGKTEAFF
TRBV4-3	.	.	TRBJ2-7	TGCGCCAGCAGCCAAGTTTTCGGCAGGGACTACGAGCAGTACTTC	CASSQVFGRDYEQYF
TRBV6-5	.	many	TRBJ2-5	TGTGCCAGCAGTTACCCATTAGGGGGACAAGAGACCCAGTACTTC	CASSYPLGGQETQYF
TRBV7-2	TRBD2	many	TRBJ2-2	TGTGCCAGCAGCTATGACGGGGGGGTCACCGGGGAGCTGTTTTTT	CASSYDGGVTGELFF
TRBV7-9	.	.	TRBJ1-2	TGTGCCAGCAGCTTAGGCGTTCTTCCCTATGGCTACACCTTC	CASSLGVLPYGYTF
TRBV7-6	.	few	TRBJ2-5	TGTGCCAGCAGCGCCGGGACAGCGGGCGAGACCCAGTACTTC	CASSAGTAGETQYF
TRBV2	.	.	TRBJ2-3	TGTGCCAGCAGTGATCACCACAGGGTGCCAGATACGCAGTATTTT	CASSDHHRVPDTQYF
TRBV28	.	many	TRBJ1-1	TGTGCCAGCAGTTTGTCAGGGTACCCTGAAGCTTTCTTT	CASSLSGYPEAFF
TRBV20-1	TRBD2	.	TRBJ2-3	TGCAGTGCTAGAGATACGGGGCTAGCGGCTAGCACAGATACGCAGTATTTT	CSARDTGLAASTDTQYF
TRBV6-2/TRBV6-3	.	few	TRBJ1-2	TGTGCCAGCAGTTACTCGACAGGCTACACCTTC	CASSYSTGYTF
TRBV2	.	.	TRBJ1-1	TGTGCCAACAGTGCCCCTCAGGGAAGGTGGACTGAAGCTTTCTTT	CANSAPQGRWTEAFF
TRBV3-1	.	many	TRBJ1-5	TGTGCCAGCAGCCAAAGCCAGAGGGGTCCCAATCAGCCCCAGCATTTT	CASSQSQRGPNQPQHF
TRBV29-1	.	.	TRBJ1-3	TGCAGCGTCTCCATGACAGTAGGATCGCCCGACTCTGGAAACACCATATATTTT	CSVSMTVGSPDSGNTIYF
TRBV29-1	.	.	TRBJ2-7	TGCAGCGTTACTCACCTGGACAGCTCGAGCTCCTACGAGCAGTACTTC	CSVTHLDSSSSYEQYF
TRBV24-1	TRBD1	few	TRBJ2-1	TGTGCCACCAGTGACCGCGGGACAGGGGGAATGGATGAGCAGTTCTTC	CATSDRGTGGMDEQFF
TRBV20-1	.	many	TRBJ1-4	TGCAGTGCTAGAGAACGGCCGGCAACTAATGAAAAACTGTTTTTT	CSARERPATNEKLFF
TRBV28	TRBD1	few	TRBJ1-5	TGTGCCAGCAGTTTTGGGACAGGACCTCTCAATCAGCCCCAGCATTTT	CASSFGTGPLNQPQHF
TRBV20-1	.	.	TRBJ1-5	TGCAGTGCGGGGTTCAGGCCCCAGCATTTT	CSAGFRPQHF
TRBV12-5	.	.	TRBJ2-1	TGTGCTAGTGGTAGGGGGGATGGGGCGAGGGGGGAGCAGTTCTTC	CASGRGDGARGEQFF
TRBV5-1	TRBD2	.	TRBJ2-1	TGCGCCAGCAGCTCGACTAGCGGCTACAATGAGCAGTTCTTC	CASSSTSGYNEQFF
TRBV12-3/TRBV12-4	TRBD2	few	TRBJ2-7	TGTGCCAGCAGCCCTACTAGCGCCTTCTACGAGCAGTACTTC	CASSPTSAFYEQYF
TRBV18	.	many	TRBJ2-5	TGTGCCAGCTCACCAACCCACCGAATTGACACGGGGGAGGAGACCCAGTACTTC	CASSPTHRIDTGEETQYF
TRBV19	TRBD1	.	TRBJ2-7	TGTGCCAGTAGTCCCACCGGGACAGGGGGAAACAAGCAGTACTTC	CASSPTGTGGNKQYF
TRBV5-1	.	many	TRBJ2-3	TGCGCCAGCAGCCCCGCACTGGGAGATACGCAGTATTTT	CASSPALGDTQYF
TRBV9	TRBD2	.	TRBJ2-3	TGTGCCAGTTCTAGCGGGGTGAGAGATACGCAGTATTTT	CASSSGVRDTQYF
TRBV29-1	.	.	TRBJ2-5	TGCAGCACCGGGGAGTGGGGGACCCAAGAGACCCAGTACTTC	CSTGEWGTQETQYF
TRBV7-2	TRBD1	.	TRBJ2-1	TGTGCCAGCAGCGCCAATTATCCGGGACAGGGCTCCAATGAGCAGTTCTTC	CASSANYPGQGSNEQFF
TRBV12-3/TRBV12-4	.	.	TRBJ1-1	TGTGCCAACAGTTTTTCGGGGATGGGGCCCAGGAACACTGAAGCTTTCTTT	CANSFSGMGPRNTEAFF
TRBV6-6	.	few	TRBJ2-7	TGTGCCAGCAGTTACTCGACCAGGGGGGTCTACGAGCAGTACTTC	CASSYSTRGVYEQYF